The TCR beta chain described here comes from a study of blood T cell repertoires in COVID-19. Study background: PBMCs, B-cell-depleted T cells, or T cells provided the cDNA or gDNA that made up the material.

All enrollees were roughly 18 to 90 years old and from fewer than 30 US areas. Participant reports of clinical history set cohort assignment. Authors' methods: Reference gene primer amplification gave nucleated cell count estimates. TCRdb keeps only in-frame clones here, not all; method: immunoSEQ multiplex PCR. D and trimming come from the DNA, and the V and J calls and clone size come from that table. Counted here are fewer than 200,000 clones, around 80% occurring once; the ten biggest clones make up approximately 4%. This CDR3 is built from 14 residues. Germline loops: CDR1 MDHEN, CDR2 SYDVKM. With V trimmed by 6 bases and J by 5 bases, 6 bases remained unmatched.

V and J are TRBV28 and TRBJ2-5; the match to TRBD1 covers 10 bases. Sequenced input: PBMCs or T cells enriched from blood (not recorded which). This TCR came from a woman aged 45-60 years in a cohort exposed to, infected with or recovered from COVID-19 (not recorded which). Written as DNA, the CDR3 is TGTGCCAGCAGCCGACAGGGGGCGCAGGAGACCCAGTACTTC. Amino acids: CASSRQGAQETQYF.